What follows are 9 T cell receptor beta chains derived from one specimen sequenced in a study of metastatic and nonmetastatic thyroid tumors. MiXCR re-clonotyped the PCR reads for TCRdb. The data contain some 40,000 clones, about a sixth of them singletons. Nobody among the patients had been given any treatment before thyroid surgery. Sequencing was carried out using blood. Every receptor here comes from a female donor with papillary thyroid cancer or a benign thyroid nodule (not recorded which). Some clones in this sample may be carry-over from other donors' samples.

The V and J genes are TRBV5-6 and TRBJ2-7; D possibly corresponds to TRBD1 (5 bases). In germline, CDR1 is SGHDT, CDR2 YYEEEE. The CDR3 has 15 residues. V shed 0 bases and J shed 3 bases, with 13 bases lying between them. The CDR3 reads CASSLASGNFYEQYF. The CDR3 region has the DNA TGTGCCAGCAGCTTGGCTTCAGGGAATTTCTACGAGCAGTACTTC.

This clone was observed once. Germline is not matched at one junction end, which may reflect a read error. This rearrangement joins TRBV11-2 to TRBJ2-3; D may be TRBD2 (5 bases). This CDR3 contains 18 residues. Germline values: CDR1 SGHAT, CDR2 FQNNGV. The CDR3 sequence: CASSLQAEPLVGTDTQYF. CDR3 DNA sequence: TGTGCGAGCAGCTTACAAGCGGAGCCTCTTGTGGGTACAGATACGCAGTATTTT.

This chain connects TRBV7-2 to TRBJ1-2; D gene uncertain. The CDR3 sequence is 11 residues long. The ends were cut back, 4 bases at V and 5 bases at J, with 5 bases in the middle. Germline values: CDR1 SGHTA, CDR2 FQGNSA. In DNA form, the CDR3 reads TGTGCCAGCAGCTCGGGTTATGGCTACACCTTC. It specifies CASSSGYGYTF.

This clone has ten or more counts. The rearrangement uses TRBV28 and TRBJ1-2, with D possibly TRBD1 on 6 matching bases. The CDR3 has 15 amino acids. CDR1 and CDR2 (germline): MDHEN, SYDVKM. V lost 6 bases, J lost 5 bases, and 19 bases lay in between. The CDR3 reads CASRWEGGLGYGYTF. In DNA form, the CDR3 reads TGTGCCAGCAGATGGGAGGGGGGCTTGGGGTATGGCTACACCTTC.

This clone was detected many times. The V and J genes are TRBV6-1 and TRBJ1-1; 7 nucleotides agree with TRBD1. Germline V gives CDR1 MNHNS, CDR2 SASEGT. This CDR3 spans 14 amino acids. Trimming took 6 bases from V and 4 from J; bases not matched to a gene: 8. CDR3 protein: CASSRDRVSTEAFF. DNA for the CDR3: TGTGCCAGCAGCCGCGACAGGGTGAGCACTGAAGCTTTCTTT.

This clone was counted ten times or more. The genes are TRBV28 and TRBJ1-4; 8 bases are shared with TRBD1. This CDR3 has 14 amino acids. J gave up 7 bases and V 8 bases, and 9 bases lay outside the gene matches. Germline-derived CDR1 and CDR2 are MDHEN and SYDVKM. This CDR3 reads CASGRQGQGEKLFF. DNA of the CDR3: TGTGCCAGCGGAAGACAGGGGCAAGGTGAAAAACTGTTTTTT.

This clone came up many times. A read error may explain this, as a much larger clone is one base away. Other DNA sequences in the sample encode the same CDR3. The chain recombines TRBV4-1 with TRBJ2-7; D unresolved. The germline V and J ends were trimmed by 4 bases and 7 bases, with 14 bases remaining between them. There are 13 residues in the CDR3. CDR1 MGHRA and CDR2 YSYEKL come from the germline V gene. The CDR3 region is CASSPPGVYEQYF. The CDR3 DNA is TGCGCCAGCAGCCCCCCGGGCGTCTATGAGCAGTACTTC.

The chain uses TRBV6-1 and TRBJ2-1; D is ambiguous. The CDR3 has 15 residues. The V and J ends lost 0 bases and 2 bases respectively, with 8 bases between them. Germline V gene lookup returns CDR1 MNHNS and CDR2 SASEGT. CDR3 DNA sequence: TGTGCCAGCAGTGAAGCTCCTGGGACCTACAATGAGCAGTTCTTC. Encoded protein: CASSEAPGTYNEQFF.

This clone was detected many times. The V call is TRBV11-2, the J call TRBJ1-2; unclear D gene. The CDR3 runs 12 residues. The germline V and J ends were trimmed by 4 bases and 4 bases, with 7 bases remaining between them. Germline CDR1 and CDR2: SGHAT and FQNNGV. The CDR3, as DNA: TGTGCCAGCAGCTCGACCGGCTATGGCTACACCTTC. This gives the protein CASSSTGYGYTF.